What follows are 24 T cell receptor beta chains derived from one specimen sequenced in a study of T cell responses to AZD1222 COVID-19 vaccine. The data were produced by immunoSEQ multiplex PCR, yet TCRdb's version contains in-frame clones alone and is incomplete. The sample contains more than 100,000 clones, around 87% of which appear only once. The material sequenced was peripheral blood, taken on day 0 of AZD1222 vaccination. The receptor set was obtained from an adult in good health.

This chain joins TRBV29-1 and TRBJ2-1; D is possibly TRBD2 (5 bases). The CDR3 consists of 11 residues. The germline CDR1 and CDR2 sequences are SQVTM and ANQGSEA. The ends were cut back, 2 bases at V and 7 bases at J, with 6 bases in the middle. CDR3 residues: CSVEWRNEQFF. The CDR3 DNA reads as TGCAGCGTTGAATGGAGGAATGAGCAGTTCTTC.

The chain links TRBV27 to TRBJ2-1; tentatively, D is TRBD1 (5 bases). V was shortened by 6 bases and J by 9 bases, with 21 bases between the two germline ends. Germline lookup yields CDR1 MNHEY and CDR2 SMNVEV (reference sequence). This CDR3 is 15 amino acids long. As DNA, the CDR3 is TGTGCCAGCAGCCAACTAAGGGGTTCGGTCGGTGAGCAGTTCTTC. Its translation is CASSQLRGSVGEQFF.

The chain employs TRBV29-1 and TRBJ1-2; 7 nucleotides match TRBD1. Per the germline V gene, CDR1 is SQVTM and CDR2 is ANQGSEA. V gave up 3 bases and J gave up 1 base; unmatched junction bases: 23. The CDR3 has 20 residues. Written as DNA, the CDR3 is TGCAGCGTTGATGTCCCTAGGACAGGATGGGGAGACTTGGGTAACTATGGCTACACCTTC. Protein product: CSVDVPRTGWGDLGNYGYTF.

The chain is built from TRBV18 and TRBJ1-1; TRBD1 agrees at 10 bases. The CDR3 totals 15 residues. Germline CDR1 KGHSH, CDR2 LQKENI. J gave up 5 bases and V 5 bases, and 8 bases lay outside the gene matches. The CDR3: CASSKGDRGGTEAFF. The DNA for the CDR3 is TGTGCCAGCTCAAAAGGGGACAGGGGTGGTACTGAAGCTTTCTTT.

The chain is built from TRBV12-3 or TRBV12-4 and TRBJ1-5, with D maybe TRBD1 (6 bases). Trimming took 1 base from V and 9 from J, leaving 10 bases between them. This CDR3 region has 13 residues. The CDR3 loop reads CASSLGGGGPQHF. CDR3 nucleotides: TGTGCCAGCAGTTTAGGCGGAGGGGGGCCCCAGCATTTT.

This clone was detected a few times. The chain combines TRBV19 with TRBJ1-2; tentatively, D is TRBD1 (5 bases). V lost 6 bases and J 8 bases, leaving 16 bases between the germline ends. The CDR3 covers 13 residues. CDR1 and CDR2 from the germline V gene are LNHDA and SQIVND (reference sequence). DNA of the CDR3: TGTGCCAGTAGCCCGACAGAAATGGAAGGCTACACCTTC. Encoded protein: CASSPTEMEGYTF.

V usage is TRBV10-2 and J usage is TRBJ1-2, with TRBD1 matching over 7 bases. V gave up 10 bases and J gave up 3 bases; unmatched junction bases: 5. Looked up from germline, CDR1 is WSHSY and CDR2 is SAAADI. The CDR3 sequence is 12 residues long. CDR3 amino acids: CATRQGDYGYTF. The CDR3 bases are TGCGCCACTCGACAGGGTGACTATGGCTACACCTTC.

J is TRBJ1-4 and V is TRBV27; a weak D match, TRBD1 (5 bases). This CDR3 is built from 15 residues. The ends were cut back, 2 bases at V and 5 bases at J, with 12 bases in the middle. The germline gives CDR1 MNHEY, CDR2 SMNVEV (reference sequence). The CDR3 protein is CASSLGGGRNEKLFF. CDR3 bases: TGTGCCAGCAGTTTAGGGGGAGGACGGAATGAAAAACTGTTTTTT.

The chain combines TRBV4-3 with TRBJ2-7, with D hard to call. CDR3 length: 15 residues. The germline gives CDR1 LGHNA, CDR2 YSLEER. V lost 1 base, J lost 0 bases, and 10 bases lay in between. The CDR3 loop is CASSQADGGSYEQYF. The CDR3 DNA sequence: TGCGCCAGCAGCCAAGCGGACGGCGGCTCCTACGAGCAGTACTTC.

This chain links TRBV2 with TRBJ2-6, with 15 nucleotides matching TRBD2. Germline trimming cut 6 bases from V and 0 bases from J; bases unmatched to any gene: 3. The CDR3 covers 18 residues. Germline V lookup: CDR1 SNHLY, CDR2 FYNNEI. The CDR3 region is CASRPGLAGGSGANVLTF. The CDR3 region has the DNA TGTGCCAGCAGACCGGGACTAGCGGGGGGCTCTGGGGCCAACGTCCTGACTTTC.

This clone has just a few counts. J is TRBJ1-2 and V is TRBV10-2, with 9 bases identical to TRBD1. This CDR3 region has 15 residues. With 3 bases clipped from V and 5 bases from J, the junction kept 7 bases outside the gene matches. Per the germline V gene, CDR1 is WSHSY and CDR2 is SAAADI. The CDR3 nucleotides read TGCGCCAGCAGTGAAAAAGCGGACAGGGGATATGGCTACACCTTC. This codes for CASSEKADRGYGYTF.

This sequence joins TRBV4-1 and TRBJ2-7; weak D call: TRBD2 (6 bases). Germline V CDR1 and CDR2: MGHRA, YSYEKL. Trimming stripped 3 bases from V and 7 bases from J, with 19 bases between. The CDR3 runs 15 residues. This CDR3 reads CASSHPEGGAGEQYF. CDR3 DNA: TGCGCCAGCAGCCATCCCGAGGGAGGCGCCGGAGAGCAGTACTTC.

The chain has TRBV15 and TRBJ2-3; TRBD2 matches at 15 bases. Germline V gene sequence: CDR1 LNHNV, CDR2 YYDKDF (reference sequence). After removal of 5 bases from V and 4 bases from J, the junction contained 4 bases not matched to a gene. The length of the CDR3 is 16 residues. The CDR3 DNA sequence: TGTGCCACCAGCGGAGGACTAGCGGGGGGGCCAGATACGCAGTATTTT. Translated, it gives CATSGGLAGGPDTQYF.

The chain joins TRBV6-6 to TRBJ1-5; D remains unclear. V was trimmed by 0 bases and J by 6 bases, leaving 3 bases between them. The CDR3 consists of 12 residues. Germline CDR1 is MNHNY and CDR2 is SVGAGI (reference sequence). For the CDR3, the DNA is TGTGCCAGCAGTTACTCGAGTCAGCCCCAGCATTTT. It translates to CASSYSSQPQHF.

This clone was counted once. Here the CDR3 reads CASSLARGIHGYTF. In DNA form, the CDR3 reads TGTGCCAGCAGCTTGGCGAGGGGTATCCATGGCTACACCTTC. The rearrangement joins TRBV5-6 to TRBJ1-2; a weak D match, TRBD1 (5 bases). CDR1 SGHDT and CDR2 YYEEEE come from the germline V gene. The CDR3 sequence is 14 residues long. The ends were cut back, 0 bases at V and 6 bases at J, with 12 bases in the middle.

This chain uses TRBV5-1 with TRBJ2-1; 12 nucleotides line up with TRBD1. In germline, CDR1 is SGHRS, CDR2 YFSETQ. The CDR3 consists of 15 residues. V trimming: 4 bases; J trimming: 6 bases; junction bases outside the gene matches: 5. CDR3 DNA sequence: TGCGCCAGCAGCCCGGGACAGGGGGCGATCAATGAGCAGTTCTTC. Amino acids: CASSPGQGAINEQFF.

Here the CDR3 reads CASSPVGVTGELFF. Written as DNA, the CDR3 is TGTGCCAGCAGCCCCGTTGGGGTGACCGGGGAGCTGTTTTTT. The chain links TRBV5-4 to TRBJ2-2; D is uncertain. Trimming left V 4 bases short and J 5 bases short, with 12 bases between. Per germline, CDR1 SGHNT and CDR2 YYREEE (reference sequence). The CDR3 contains 14 residues.

The chain is built from TRBV5-1 and TRBJ2-2; D possibly matches TRBD1 or TRBD2 (7 bases each). Trimming left V 3 bases short and J 3 bases short, with 12 bases between. The CDR3 extends over 15 amino acids. Germline lookup yields CDR1 SGHRS and CDR2 YFSETQ. CDR3 nucleotide sequence: TGCGCCAGCAGCTCGACAGGGAGGGACACCGGGGAGCTGTTTTTT. This encodes CASSSTGRDTGELFF.

This chain joins TRBV19 and TRBJ2-1, with 10 bases that match TRBD2. Germline trimming cut 3 bases from V and 1 base from J; bases unmatched to any gene: 3. Germline V lookup: CDR1 LNHDA, CDR2 SQIVND (reference sequence). The CDR3 length is 16 residues. The CDR3 loop reads CASSMVAGGSYNEQFF. In DNA form, the CDR3 reads TGTGCCAGTAGTATGGTAGCGGGGGGATCCTACAATGAGCAGTTCTTC.

J is TRBJ2-7 and V is TRBV12-3 or TRBV12-4; TRBD2 might be the D (5 bases). Trimming stripped 3 bases from V and 4 bases from J, with 10 bases between. The CDR3 contains 13 residues. The CDR3 here is CASSLRAAYEQYF. For the CDR3, the DNA is TGTGCCAGCAGTTTGAGGGCTGCGTACGAGCAGTACTTC.

The rearrangement links TRBV6-2 or TRBV6-3 to TRBJ1-5, with 9 bases matching TRBD1. CDR1 and CDR2 (germline): MNHEY, SVGEGT. After removal of 2 bases from V and 7 bases from J, the junction contained 6 bases not matched to a gene. This CDR3 contains 15 residues. As DNA, the CDR3 is TGTGCCAGCAGTTACCGGGACAGGGCGGGCCAGCCCCAGCATTTT. Protein sequence: CASSYRDRAGQPQHF.

The gene calls are TRBV7-9 and TRBJ1-2, with D possibly matching TRBD1 (5 bases). V gave up 4 bases and J gave up 1 base, with 16 bases separating them. The CDR3 has 16 residues. Germline loops: CDR1 SEHNR, CDR2 FQNEAQ (reference sequence). CDR3 protein: CASSSTGGAFNYGYTF. The CDR3 DNA follows: TGTGCCAGCAGCTCTACAGGAGGAGCTTTTAACTATGGCTACACCTTC. Variable domain in full (rest from reference TRBV7-9 and TRBJ1-2): DTGVSQNPRHKITKRGQNVTFRCDPISEHNRLYWYRQTLGQGPEFLTYFQNEAQLEKSRLLSDRFSAERPKGSFSTLEIQRTEQGDSAMYLCASSSTGGAFNYGYTFGSGTRLTVV.

The chain links TRBV9 to TRBJ1-2, with 7 bases lining up with TRBD1. The CDR3 runs 14 residues. After removal of 6 bases from V and 5 bases from J, the junction contained 10 bases not matched to a gene. Germline loops: CDR1 SGDLS, CDR2 YYNGEE. The CDR3 region has the DNA TGTGCCAGCACCTCCTTCGGGACAGCTTATGGCTACACCTTC. Its protein is CASTSFGTAYGYTF. Looking up the rest from reference TRBV9 and TRBJ1-2 gives the full variable domain: DSGVTQTPKHLITATGQRVTLRCSPRSGDLSVYWYQQSLDQGLQFLIQYYNGEERAKGNILERFSAQQFPDLHSELNLSSLELGDSALYFCASTSFGTAYGYTFGSGTRLTVV.

The chain is built from TRBV4-3 and TRBJ1-4; weak D call: TRBD1 (5 bases). Germline V gives CDR1 LGHNA, CDR2 YSLEER. The CDR3 contains 14 residues. The V and J ends lost 0 bases and 13 bases respectively, with 15 bases between them. The DNA for the CDR3 is TGCGCCAGCAGCCAAGATTTTCAGGGAGTTGTACTGTTTTTT. The encoded protein is CASSQDFQGVVLFF.